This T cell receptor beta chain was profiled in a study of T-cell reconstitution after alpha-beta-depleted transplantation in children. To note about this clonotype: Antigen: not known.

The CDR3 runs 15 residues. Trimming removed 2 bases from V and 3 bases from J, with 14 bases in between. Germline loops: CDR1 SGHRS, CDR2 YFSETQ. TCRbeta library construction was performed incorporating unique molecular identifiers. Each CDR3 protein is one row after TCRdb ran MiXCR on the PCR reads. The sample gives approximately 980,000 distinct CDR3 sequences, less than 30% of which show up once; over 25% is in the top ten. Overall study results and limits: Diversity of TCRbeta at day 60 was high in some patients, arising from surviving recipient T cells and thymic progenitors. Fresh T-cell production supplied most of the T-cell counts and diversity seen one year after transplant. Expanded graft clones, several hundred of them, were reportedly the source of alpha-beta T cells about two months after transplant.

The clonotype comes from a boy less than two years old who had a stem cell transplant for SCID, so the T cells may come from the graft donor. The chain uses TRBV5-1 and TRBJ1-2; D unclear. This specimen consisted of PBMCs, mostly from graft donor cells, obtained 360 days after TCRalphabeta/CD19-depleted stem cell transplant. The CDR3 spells CASSLIQGADYGYTF. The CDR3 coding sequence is TGCGCCAGCAGCTTAATACAAGGAGCAGACTATGGCTACACCTTC.